This is a list of T cell receptor beta chains from one sample in a study of blood T cell repertoires in COVID-19. The repertoire was sequenced with immunoSEQ multiplex PCR; TCRdb's copy has only in-frame clones and lacks some. The table includes some 47,000 clones, about 82% detected once. Specimen: peripheral blood. Receptors were obtained from a woman aged 55 to 70 with acute or convalescent COVID-19. Both conserved end residues are part of each CDR3. Fields, in order: V gene, J gene, clone size, D gene, CDR3 protein, CDR3 DNA. The D gene is left open where the match is weak. Some rows mark clone size as missing; the rest say once, few, many or name a class of expanded clone.

v_call: TRBV11-1
j_call: TRBJ1-1
clone_size: .
d_call: .
cdr3_aa: CASSLVGAGNTEAFF
cdr3_nt: TGTGCCAGCAGCTTAGTTGGGGCAGGGAACACTGAAGCTTTCTTT

v_call: TRBV5-1
j_call: TRBJ2-7
clone_size: .
d_call: .
cdr3_aa: CASSFTVSYEQYF
cdr3_nt: TGCGCCAGCAGCTTTACAGTCTCCTACGAGCAGTACTTC

v_call: TRBV23-1
j_call: TRBJ2-5
clone_size: .
d_call: TRBD1
cdr3_aa: CASSQMKCVLGKQGIAETQYF
cdr3_nt: TGCGCCAGCAGTCAAATGAAGTGTGTCCTGGGGAAACAGGGGATTGCGGAGACCCAGTACTTC

v_call: TRBV6-6
j_call: TRBJ1-6
clone_size: medium-sized
d_call: .
cdr3_aa: CASSYAERGSPLHF
cdr3_nt: TGTGCCAGCAGTTACGCGGAAAGGGGTTCACCCCTCCACTTT

v_call: TRBV19
j_call: TRBJ1-1
clone_size: .
d_call: .
cdr3_aa: CASSIRGTEAFF
cdr3_nt: TGTGCCAGTAGTATAAGGGGCACTGAAGCTTTCTTT

v_call: TRBV27
j_call: TRBJ1-2
clone_size: .
d_call: .
cdr3_aa: CASSQLDSYGYTF
cdr3_nt: TGTGCCAGCAGCCAACTAGACTCCTATGGCTACACCTTC

v_call: TRBV18
j_call: TRBJ1-2
clone_size: .
d_call: TRBD1
cdr3_aa: CASSPGQDYYGYTF
cdr3_nt: TGTGCCAGCTCACCGGGACAGGATTACTATGGCTACACCTTC

v_call: TRBV28
j_call: TRBJ1-2
clone_size: .
d_call: .
cdr3_aa: CASRRRNYGYTF
cdr3_nt: TGTGCCAGCAGGAGGAGGAACTATGGCTACACCTTC

v_call: TRBV7-3
j_call: TRBJ1-1
clone_size: .
d_call: TRBD1
cdr3_aa: CASRETGVNTEAFF
cdr3_nt: TGTGCCAGCAGGGAGACAGGGGTGAACACTGAAGCTTTCTTT

v_call: TRBV6-5
j_call: TRBJ1-2
clone_size: .
d_call: .
cdr3_aa: CASSQGRRGGYTF
cdr3_nt: TGTGCCAGCAGTCAGGGCCGGCGTGGTGGCTACACCTTC

v_call: TRBV28
j_call: TRBJ2-2
clone_size: .
d_call: TRBD2
cdr3_aa: CASKPSAGDVAGELFF
cdr3_nt: TGTGCCAGCAAACCTTCGGCGGGGGATGTGGCCGGGGAGCTGTTTTTT

v_call: TRBV11-1
j_call: TRBJ1-3
clone_size: .
d_call: .
cdr3_aa: CASSTGHSGNTIYF
cdr3_nt: TGTGCCAGCAGCACGGGACACTCTGGAAACACCATATATTTT